This T cell receptor (beta chain) came from a study of CD8+ T cells in alopecia areata (dated by TCRdb to 2017 to 2018). Study-level background: The treated patients, all with moderate-to-severe alopecia areata, were enrolled in an open-label pilot trial of oral tofacitinib given at 5 to 10 mg twice daily. Scalp clonality was compared among normal scalp (n=4), patchy alopecia areata scalp (n=8), and alopecia totalis/universalis scalp (n=8). To study T cell clonal expansion in alopecia areata, the researchers applied high-throughput TCRbeta sequencing to both the C3H/HeJ mouse model and human patients. Tofacitinib was administered for 6 to 18 months, and 6 months of follow-up off drug were then conducted to assess delayed response and recurrence. TCRbeta CDR3 regions were amplified by immunoSEQ multiplex PCR with 35 Vbeta forward and 13 Jbeta reverse primers. Scalp tissue and sorted CD4+ and CD8+ peripheral blood T cells from patchy and totalis/universalis alopecia areata patients and from healthy controls were covered by human TCRbeta sequencing. The RNA source kit depended on sample type: the PAXgene miRNA kit for fixed scalp, the miRNeasy kit for PBMCs, and the RNeasy kit for mouse skin. Biopsies were taken from tofacitinib-treated patients at baseline and at 4 and 24 weeks of treatment, and a later scalp biopsy was taken in several of the tofacitinib-treated patients.

What the authors observed across the whole study: Compared with mice, TCR sequences shared between patients were less clear, possibly partly because of HLA diversity across the patient population. Lesional scalp, especially in alopecia totalis/universalis, showed higher clonality and more expanded CD8+ clones than normal scalp, suggesting antigenic drive. Unlike mouse skin, which is dominated by gammadelta T cells, normal human skin has resident alphabeta T cells that are also sequenced, and this complicates analysis of the scalp TCR repertoire.

The library came from the immunoSEQ multiplex PCR assay. RNA was extracted from all samples and reverse transcribed into cDNA, which served as template for TCR sequencing. SuperScript III was used for first-strand cDNA synthesis, primed with a 2:1 mix of oligo-dT and random hexamers. A synthetic immune receptor repertoire was used to gauge amplification bias, and whatever bias remained was removed computationally. The source study handled its data this way. Raw reads were preprocessed for error removal, and CDR3 was defined according to IMGT conventions as running from the conserved cysteine to phenylalanine. Clonality was computed as 1 minus the Shannon entropy, with the entropy normalized by log2 of the number of productive unique TCRs. Scalp TCRbeta sequences were cross-referenced with sorted blood CD4 and CD8 repertoires so that the CD4 or CD8 identity of scalp clones could be inferred. In TCRdb, the immuneACCESS table is reduced to in-frame sequences with V and J assigned. These tables do not hold every clone; where another copy was compared, an unresolved V gene accounts for under half, and the others remain unexplained. D and trimming come from the DNA, and the V and J calls and clone size come from that table. A total of some 120,000 clones appear in this sample, roughly 54% of them only once. Together, the top ten hold 4.5% to 5.5% of the sample.

Turning to this clone: The antigen this receptor binds is unknown. Per-base quality was not reported, and no clone a single base away is much larger than it.

This specimen's time point label, per the study, means: baseline before oral tofacitinib. From alopecia areata patients, peripheral blood was collected along with lesional scalp punch biopsies. PBMCs were isolated by density centrifugation and stained for CD3, CD4 and CD8, and CD4+ and CD8+ T cells were sorted on a FACSAria. Reading the germline V gene gives CDR1 MGHDK and CDR2 SYGVNS. From its cysteine to its phenylalanine, the CDR3 spans 15 amino acids. Just CDR3 DNA is preserved here, 45 bases in frame from base 1. V lost 4 bases and J lost 1 base; the stretch between them is 14 bases long. This chain joins TRBV25-1 to TRBJ2-7, and the D gene may be TRBD2, 5 bases matching. The sequences come from CD4+ T cells sorted from blood, collected at week 0. The sequence was collected from a human donor with alopecia areata. Read as DNA, the sequence is TGTGCCAGCAGTGGCGAAGCGGCTGATTCCTACGAGCAGTACTTC. This translates into CASSGEAADSYEQYF.